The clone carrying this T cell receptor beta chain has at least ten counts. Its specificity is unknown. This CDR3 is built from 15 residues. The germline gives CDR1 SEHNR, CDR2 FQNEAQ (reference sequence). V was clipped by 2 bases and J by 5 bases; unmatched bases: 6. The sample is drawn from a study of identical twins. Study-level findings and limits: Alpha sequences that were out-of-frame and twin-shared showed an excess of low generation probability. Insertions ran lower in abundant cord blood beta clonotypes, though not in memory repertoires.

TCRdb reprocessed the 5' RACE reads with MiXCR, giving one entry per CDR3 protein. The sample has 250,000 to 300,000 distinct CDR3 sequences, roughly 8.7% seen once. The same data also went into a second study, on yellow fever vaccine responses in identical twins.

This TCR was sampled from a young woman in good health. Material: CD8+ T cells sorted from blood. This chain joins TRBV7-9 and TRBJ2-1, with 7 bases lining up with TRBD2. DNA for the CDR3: TGTGCCAGCAGCTTAAGGGCGGGAGAGCACAATGAGCAGTTCTTC. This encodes CASSLRAGEHNEQFF. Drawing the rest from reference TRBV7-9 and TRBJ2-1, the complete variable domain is DTGVSQNPRHKITKRGQNVTFRCDPISEHNRLYWYRQTLGQGPEFLTYFQNEAQLEKSRLLSDRFSAERPKGSFSTLEIQRTEQGDSAMYLCASSLRAGEHNEQFFGPGTRLTVL.